This is a list of T cell receptor beta chains from one sample in a study of T cells in Graves' hyperthyroidism and ophthalmopathy. TCRdb redid the calling of the multiplex PCR reads with MiXCR, one entry per CDR3 protein. The top ten clones hold about 7.8% of a sample with 610,000 or so distinct CDR3 sequences, just over 45% of them seen once. Sequencing was performed on peripheral blood or thyroid tissue (not recorded which). The origin of the receptors is a woman in her late teens or twenties with Graves' hyperthyroidism. Each CDR3 is given with its conserved first and last residue. D genes are given only for firm matches. Clone size, where shown, is once, few, many, or a class for clones that have expanded.

>NA|TRBV5-1|TRBJ1-2|TRBD1
TGCGCCAGCAGCCCAGGGACAGAGATGTATGGCTACACCTTC
CASSPGTEMYGYTF
>NA|TRBV7-2|TRBJ1-1|NA
TGTGCCAGCAGCGCCGGGGGGATCGGGACTGAAGCTTCCTTT
CASSAGGIGTEASF
>NA|TRBV12-3/TRBV12-4|TRBJ1-6|NA
TGTGCCAGCAGTACCAGGGATAATTCACCCCTCCACTTT
CASSTRDNSPLHF
>many|TRBV6-6|TRBJ2-7|NA
TGTGCCAGCAGTTACTCCCACAGGGCCGACGGGTCGTGGTACGAGCAGTACTTC
CASSYSHRADGSWYEQYF
>few|TRBV20-1|TRBJ2-5|NA
TGCAGTGCTAGGGGCGAAGGAGAAGAGACCCAGTACTTC
CSARGEGEETQYF
>many|TRBV14|TRBJ1-3|NA
TGTGCCAGCAGCCAAGGTCGGGTATCTGGAAACACCATATATTTT
CASSQGRVSGNTIYF
>NA|TRBV5-1|TRBJ2-2|NA
TGCGCCAGCAGCTTGGGAGACTCCGGGAACACCGGGGAGCTGTTTTTT
CASSLGDSGNTGELFF
>many|TRBV2|TRBJ2-2|NA
TGTGCCAGCAGGGACAGACAGGATACGGGGACCGGGGAGCTGTTTTTT
CASRDRQDTGTGELFF
>NA|TRBV29-1|TRBJ1-2|NA
TGCAGCGCGAGCCCCCTGTATGGCTACACCTTC
CSASPLYGYTF
>many|TRBV6-5|TRBJ1-5|TRBD1
TGTGCCAGCAGGGAGGGACAGGGACATCAGCCCCAGCATTTT
CASREGQGHQPQHF